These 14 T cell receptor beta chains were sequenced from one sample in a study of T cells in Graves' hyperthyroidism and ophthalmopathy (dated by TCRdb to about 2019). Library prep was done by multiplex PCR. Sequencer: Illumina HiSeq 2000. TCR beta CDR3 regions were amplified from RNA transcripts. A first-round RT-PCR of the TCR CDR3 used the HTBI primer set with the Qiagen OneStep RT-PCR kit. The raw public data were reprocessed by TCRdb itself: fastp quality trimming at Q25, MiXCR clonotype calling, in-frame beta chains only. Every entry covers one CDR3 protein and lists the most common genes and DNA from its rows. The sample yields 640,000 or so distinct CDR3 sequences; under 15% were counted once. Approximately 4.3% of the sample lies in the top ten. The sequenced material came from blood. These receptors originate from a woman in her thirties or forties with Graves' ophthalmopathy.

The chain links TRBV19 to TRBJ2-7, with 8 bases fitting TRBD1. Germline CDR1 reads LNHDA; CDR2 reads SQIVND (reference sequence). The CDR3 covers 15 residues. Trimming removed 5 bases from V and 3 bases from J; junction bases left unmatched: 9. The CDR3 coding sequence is TGTGCCAGTAGTGACGGACAGGGTGTAGTCTACGAGCAGTACTTC. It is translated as CASSDGQGVVYEQYF.

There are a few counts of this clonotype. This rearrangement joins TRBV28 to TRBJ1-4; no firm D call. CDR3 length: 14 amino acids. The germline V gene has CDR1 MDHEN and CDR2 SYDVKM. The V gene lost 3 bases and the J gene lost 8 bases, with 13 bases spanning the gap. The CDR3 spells CASSLGGREEKLFF. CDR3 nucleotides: TGTGCCAGCAGTTTGGGCGGGAGAGAGGAAAAACTGTTTTTT.

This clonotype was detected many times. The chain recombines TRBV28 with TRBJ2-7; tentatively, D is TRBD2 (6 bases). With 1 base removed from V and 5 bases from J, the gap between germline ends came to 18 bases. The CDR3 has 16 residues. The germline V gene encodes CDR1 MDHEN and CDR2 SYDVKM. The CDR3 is CASSLSGGRGINEQYF. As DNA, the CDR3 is TGTGCCAGCAGTTTATCGGGCGGGCGGGGAATCAACGAGCAGTACTTC.

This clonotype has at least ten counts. CDR3 in amino acids: CASKPGTVDTEAFF. The CDR3 DNA reads TGCGCCAGCAAACCTGGGACAGTCGACACTGAAGCTTTCTTT. The V and J genes are TRBV5-1 and TRBJ1-1; TRBD1 matches 7 bases. J was trimmed by 3 bases and V by 6 bases; bases with no gene match: 8. Per germline, CDR1 SGHRS and CDR2 YFSETQ. The CDR3 runs to 14 residues.

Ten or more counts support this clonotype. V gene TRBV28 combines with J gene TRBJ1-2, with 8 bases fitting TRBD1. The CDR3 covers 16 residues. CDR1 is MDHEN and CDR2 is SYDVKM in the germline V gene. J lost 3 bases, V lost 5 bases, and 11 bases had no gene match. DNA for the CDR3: TGTGCCAGCAGTCTCAATCAACAGGGGGAGGACTATGGCTACACCTTC. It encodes CASSLNQQGEDYGYTF.

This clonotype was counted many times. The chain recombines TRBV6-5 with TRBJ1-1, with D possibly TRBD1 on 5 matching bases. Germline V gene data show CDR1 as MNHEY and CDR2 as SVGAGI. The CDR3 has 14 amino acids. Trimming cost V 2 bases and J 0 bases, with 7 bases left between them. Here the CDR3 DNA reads TGTGCCAGCAGTTACCAGGGTTTGAACACTGAAGCTTTCTTT. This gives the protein CASSYQGLNTEAFF.

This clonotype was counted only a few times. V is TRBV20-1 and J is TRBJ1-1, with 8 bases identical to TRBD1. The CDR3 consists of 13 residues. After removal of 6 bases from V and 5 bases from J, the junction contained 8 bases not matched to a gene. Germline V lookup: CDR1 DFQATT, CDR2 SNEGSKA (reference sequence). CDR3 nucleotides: TGCAGTGCAGACACAGGGGGGATGACTGAAGCTTTCTTT. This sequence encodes CSADTGGMTEAFF.

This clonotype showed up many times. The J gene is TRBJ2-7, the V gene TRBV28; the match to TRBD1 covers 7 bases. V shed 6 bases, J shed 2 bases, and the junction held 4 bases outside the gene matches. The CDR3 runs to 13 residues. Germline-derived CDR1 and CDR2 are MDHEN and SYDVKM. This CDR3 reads CASRGQATYEQYF. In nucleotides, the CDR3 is TGTGCCAGCAGAGGACAGGCGACCTACGAGCAGTACTTC.

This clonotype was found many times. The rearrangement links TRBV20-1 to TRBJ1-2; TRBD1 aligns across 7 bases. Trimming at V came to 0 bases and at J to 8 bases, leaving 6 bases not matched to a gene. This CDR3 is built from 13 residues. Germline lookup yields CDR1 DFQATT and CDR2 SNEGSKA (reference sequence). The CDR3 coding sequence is TGCAGTGCTAGAGATCTAAACAGGGGAGGCTACACCTTC. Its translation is CSARDLNRGGYTF.

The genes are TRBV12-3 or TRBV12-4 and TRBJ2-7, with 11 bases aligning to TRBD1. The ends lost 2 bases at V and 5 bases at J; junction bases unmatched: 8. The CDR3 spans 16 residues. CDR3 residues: CASSLSPGTGGNEQYF. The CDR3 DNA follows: TGTGCCAGCAGTTTATCCCCCGGGACAGGGGGAAACGAGCAGTACTTC.

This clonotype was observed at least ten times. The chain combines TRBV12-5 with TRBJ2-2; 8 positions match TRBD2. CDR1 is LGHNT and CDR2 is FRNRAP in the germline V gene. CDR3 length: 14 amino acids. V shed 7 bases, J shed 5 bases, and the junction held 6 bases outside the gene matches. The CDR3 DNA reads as TGTGCTAGTGATAGCGGGATGTGGACCGGGGAGCTGTTTTTT. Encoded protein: CASDSGMWTGELFF.

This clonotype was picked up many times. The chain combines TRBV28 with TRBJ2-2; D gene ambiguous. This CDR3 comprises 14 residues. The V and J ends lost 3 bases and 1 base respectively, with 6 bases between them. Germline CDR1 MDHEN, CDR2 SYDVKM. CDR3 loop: CASSFGQNTGELFF. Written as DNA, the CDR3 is TGTGCCAGCAGTTTCGGTCAGAACACCGGGGAGCTGTTTTTT.

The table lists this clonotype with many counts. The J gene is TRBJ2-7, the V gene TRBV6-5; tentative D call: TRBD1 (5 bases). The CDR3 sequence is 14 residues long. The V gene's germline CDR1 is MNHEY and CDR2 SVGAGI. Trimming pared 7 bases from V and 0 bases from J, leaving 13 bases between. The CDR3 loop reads CASKTLDNSYEQYF. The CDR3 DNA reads TGTGCCAGCAAGACGTTGGACAACTCCTACGAGCAGTACTTC.

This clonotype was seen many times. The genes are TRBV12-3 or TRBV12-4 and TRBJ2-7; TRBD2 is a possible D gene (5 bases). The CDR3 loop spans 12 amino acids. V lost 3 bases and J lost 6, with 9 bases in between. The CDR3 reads CASSFQRSEQYF. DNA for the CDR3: TGTGCCAGCAGTTTCCAGCGGAGCGAGCAGTACTTC.